One TCR beta chain is described in this entry. Its target is unknown. These data come from a study of shared clonotypes between healthy human individuals. Method: immunoSEQ multiplex PCR; TCRdb's copy keeps in-frame clones and lacks some. The sample contains just over 2,000,000 clones, 85% to 95% of which appear only once. The germline CDR1 and CDR2 sequences are KGHSH and LQKENI. The length of the CDR3 is 16 residues. V gave up 1 base and J gave up 2 bases, with 13 bases separating them. Study-wide points: Investigators collected only blood, and repertoires in tissues likely differ. Across subsets, estimated richness was generally greater for naive than for memory populations. All-four-donor shared clonotypes had higher generation probabilities than non-shared clonotypes did.

The V call is TRBV18, the J call TRBJ2-3; D not certain. Material: naive CD4+ T cells sorted from blood. Regarding subset: CD45RA+ positively selected. This TCR derives from a man between 18 and 35 years old in good health. The CDR3 DNA reads TGTGCCAGCTCACCACTAGCAAGCATCCACACAGATACGCAGTATTTT. Protein product: CASSPLASIHTDTQYF.